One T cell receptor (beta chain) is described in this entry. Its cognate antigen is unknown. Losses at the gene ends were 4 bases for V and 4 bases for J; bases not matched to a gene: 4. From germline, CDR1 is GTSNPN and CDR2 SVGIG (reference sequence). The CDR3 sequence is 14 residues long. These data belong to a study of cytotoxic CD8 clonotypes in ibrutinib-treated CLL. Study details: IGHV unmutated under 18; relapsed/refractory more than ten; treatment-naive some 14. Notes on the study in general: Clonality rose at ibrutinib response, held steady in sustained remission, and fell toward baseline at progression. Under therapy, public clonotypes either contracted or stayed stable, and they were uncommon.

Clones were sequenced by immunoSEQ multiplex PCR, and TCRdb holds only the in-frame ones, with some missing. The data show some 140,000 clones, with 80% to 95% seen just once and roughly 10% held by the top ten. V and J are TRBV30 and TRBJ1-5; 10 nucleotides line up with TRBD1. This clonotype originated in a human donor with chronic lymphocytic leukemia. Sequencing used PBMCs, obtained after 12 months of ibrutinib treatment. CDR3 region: CAWTGTGVNQPQHF. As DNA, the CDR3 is TGTGCCTGGACTGGGACAGGGGTAAATCAGCCCCAGCATTTT.